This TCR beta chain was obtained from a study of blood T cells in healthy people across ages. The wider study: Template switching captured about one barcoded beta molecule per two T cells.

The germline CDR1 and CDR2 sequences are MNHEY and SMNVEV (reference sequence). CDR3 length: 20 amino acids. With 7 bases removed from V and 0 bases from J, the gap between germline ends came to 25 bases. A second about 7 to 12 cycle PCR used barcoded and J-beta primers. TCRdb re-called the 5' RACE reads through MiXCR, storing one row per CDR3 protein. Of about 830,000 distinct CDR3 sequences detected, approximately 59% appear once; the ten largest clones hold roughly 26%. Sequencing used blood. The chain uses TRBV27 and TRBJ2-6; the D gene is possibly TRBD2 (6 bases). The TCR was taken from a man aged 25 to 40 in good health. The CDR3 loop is CASTQGGYGMTFSGANVLTF. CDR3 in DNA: TGTGCCAGCACCCAAGGAGGGTATGGGATGACCTTCTCTGGGGCCAACGTCCTGACTTTC.